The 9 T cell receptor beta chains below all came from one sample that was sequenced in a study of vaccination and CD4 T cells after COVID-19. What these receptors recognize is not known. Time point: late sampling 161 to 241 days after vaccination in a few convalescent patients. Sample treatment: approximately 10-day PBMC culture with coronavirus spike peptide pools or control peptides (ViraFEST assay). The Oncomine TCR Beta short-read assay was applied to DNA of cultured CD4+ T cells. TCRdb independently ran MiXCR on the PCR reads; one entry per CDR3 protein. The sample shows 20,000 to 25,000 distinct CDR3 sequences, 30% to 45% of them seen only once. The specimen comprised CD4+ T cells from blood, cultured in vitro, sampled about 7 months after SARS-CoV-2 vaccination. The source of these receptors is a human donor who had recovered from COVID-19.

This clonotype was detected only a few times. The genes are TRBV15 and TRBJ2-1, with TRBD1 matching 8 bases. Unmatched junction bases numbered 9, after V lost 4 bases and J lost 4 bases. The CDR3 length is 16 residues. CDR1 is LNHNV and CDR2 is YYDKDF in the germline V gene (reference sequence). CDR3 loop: CATSTRTGKGYNEQFF. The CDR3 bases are TGTGCCACCAGCACTCGGACAGGGAAGGGTTACAATGAGCAGTTCTTC.

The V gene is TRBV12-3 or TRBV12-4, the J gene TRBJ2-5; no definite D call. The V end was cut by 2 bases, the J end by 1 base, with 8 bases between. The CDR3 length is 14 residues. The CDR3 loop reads CASSLQAFQETQYF. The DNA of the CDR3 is TGTGCCAGCAGTTTACAGGCCTTCCAAGAGACCCAGTACTTC.

CDR3 nucleotides: TGTGCCAGCAGCAACGTAGGTAGGGGGCCCCTCGAGCAGTACTTC. Translation gives CASSNVGRGPLEQYF. The chain employs TRBV7-8 and TRBJ2-7, with 7 bases fitting TRBD1. Germline-derived CDR1 and CDR2 are SGHVS and FQNEAQ. V lost 5 bases, J lost 6 bases, and 13 bases stayed unmatched. This CDR3 is built from 15 residues.

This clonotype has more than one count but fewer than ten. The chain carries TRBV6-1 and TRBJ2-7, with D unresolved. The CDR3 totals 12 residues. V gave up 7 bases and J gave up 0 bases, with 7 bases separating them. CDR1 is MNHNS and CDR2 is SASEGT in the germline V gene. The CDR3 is CASTGDSYEQYF. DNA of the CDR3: TGTGCCAGCACTGGGGACTCCTACGAGCAGTACTTC.

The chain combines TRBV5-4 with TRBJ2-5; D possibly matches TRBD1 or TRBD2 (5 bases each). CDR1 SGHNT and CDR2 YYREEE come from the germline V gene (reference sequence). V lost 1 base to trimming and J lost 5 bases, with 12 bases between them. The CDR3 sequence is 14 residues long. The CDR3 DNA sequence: TGTGCCAGCAGCTTGTATGGGGGTGTGGAGACCCAGTACTTC. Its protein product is CASSLYGGVETQYF.

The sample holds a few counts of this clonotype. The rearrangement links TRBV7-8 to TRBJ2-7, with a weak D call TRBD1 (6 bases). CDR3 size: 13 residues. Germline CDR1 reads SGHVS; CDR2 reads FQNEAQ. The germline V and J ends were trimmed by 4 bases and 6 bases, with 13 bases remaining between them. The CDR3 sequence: CASSSNRDGEQYF. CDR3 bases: TGTGCCAGCAGCTCAAACAGGGACGGCGAGCAGTACTTC.

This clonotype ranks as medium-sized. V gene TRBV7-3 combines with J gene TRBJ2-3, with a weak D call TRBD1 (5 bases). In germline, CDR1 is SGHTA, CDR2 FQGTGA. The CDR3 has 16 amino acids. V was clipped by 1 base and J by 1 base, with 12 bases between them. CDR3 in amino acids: CASSLMSQGGTDTQYF. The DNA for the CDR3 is TGTGCCAGCAGCTTAATGTCCCAGGGTGGCACAGATACGCAGTATTTT.

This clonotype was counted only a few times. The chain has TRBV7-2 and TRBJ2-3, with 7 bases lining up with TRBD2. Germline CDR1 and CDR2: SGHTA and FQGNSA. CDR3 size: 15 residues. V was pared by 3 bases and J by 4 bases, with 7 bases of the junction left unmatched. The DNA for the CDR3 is TGTGCCAGCAGCTTCGGCGGGAGTGGGGCAGATACGCAGTATTTT. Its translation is CASSFGGSGADTQYF.

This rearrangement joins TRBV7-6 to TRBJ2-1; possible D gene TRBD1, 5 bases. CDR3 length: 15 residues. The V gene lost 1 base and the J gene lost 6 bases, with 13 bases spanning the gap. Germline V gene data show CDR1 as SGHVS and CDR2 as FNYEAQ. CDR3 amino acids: CASSLGGQTANEQFF. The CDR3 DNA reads TGTGCCAGCAGCTTAGGAGGACAAACTGCCAATGAGCAGTTCTTC.